This entry is about one T cell receptor beta chain. This sample was included in a study of T cell changes during pregnancy in multiple sclerosis. The table came from immunoSEQ multiplex PCR; TCRdb's copy has only in-frame clones and leaves some out. This sample has roughly 35,000 clones, with 90% found just once. Germline loops: CDR1 GTSNPN, CDR2 SVGIG (reference sequence). The CDR3 spans 13 residues. V trimming: 8 bases; J trimming: 6 bases; junction bases outside the gene matches: 7. The sequences come from CD8+ T cells from peripheral blood mononuclear cells, collected after pregnancy. This TCR was recovered from a female donor with multiple sclerosis, enrolled in a pregnancy study. V gene TRBV30 combines with J gene TRBJ2-3, with 11 bases fitting TRBD2. CDR3 in DNA: TGTGCCGGTAGCGGGGGGGCCGTGGATACGCAGTATTTT. Protein product: CAGSGGAVDTQYF. The full variable domain, its missing parts supplied by reference TRBV30 and TRBJ2-3, is SQTIHQWPATLVQPVGSPLSLECTVEGTSNPNLYWYRQAAGRGLQLLFYSVGIGQISSEVPQNLSASRPQDRQFILSSKKLLLSDSGFYLCAGSGGAVDTQYFGPGTRLTVL.